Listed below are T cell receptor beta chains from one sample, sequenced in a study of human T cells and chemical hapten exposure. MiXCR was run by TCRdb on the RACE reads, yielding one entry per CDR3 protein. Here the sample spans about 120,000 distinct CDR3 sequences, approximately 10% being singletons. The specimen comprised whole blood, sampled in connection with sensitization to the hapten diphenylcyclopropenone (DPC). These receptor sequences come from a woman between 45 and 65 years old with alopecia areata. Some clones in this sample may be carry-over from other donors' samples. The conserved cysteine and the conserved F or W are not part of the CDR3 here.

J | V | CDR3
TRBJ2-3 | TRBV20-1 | SAATSGRASDTQY
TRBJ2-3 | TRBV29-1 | SVAEGAGTDTQY
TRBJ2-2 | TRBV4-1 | ASSREIGGELF
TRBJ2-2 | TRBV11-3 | ASRWTGTSGGRGELF
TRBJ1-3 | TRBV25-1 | ASSDGPTIY
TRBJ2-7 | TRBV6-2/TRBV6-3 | ASSGQGWDEQY
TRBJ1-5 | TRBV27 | ASSLYNSNQPQH
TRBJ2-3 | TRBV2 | ASSDPTVISTDTQY
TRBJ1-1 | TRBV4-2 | ASSPLGVGGRGTEAF
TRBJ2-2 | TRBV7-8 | ASSLDPGINTGELF
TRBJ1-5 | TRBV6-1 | ATCLTGPGSNQPQH
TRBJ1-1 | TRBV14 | ASSQFRDRGTEAF
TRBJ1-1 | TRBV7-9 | ASSITGTGGLRNTEAF
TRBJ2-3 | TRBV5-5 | ASTRSRGADTQY
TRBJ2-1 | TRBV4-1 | ASSPGVAGGPRRDEQF
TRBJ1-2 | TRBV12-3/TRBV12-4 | ASSFPRGYGYT
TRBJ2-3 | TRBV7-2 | ASSWLDTQY
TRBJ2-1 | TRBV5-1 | ASSQDYPRQF
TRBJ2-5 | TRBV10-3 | AISGDSGKTQY
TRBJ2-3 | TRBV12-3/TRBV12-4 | ASSLFGGTDTQY
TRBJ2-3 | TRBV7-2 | ANPADTQY
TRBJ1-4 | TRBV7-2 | ASSSRTGSTNEKLF
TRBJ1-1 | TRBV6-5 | ASSWDGLEEAF
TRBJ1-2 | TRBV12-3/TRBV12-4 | ASSFQAEPGYGYT
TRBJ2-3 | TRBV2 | ASTESGSGADTQY
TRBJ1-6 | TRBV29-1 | SAGQGANSPLH